This T cell receptor (beta chain) originates from a study of blood T cell repertoires in COVID-19. Study-wide context: Specimens from acute and convalescent COVID-19 originated in the United States, Italy and Spain. Sample material is recorded as cDNA or gDNA derived from T cells, B-cell-depleted T cells, or PBMCs.

Authors' data handling: Estimates of nucleated cell counts were drawn from the amplification of reference gene primers. The data were produced by immunoSEQ multiplex PCR, yet TCRdb's version contains in-frame clones alone and is incomplete. V and J calls and clone size follow that table, whereas D and trimming were derived from the DNA. Here the sample spans about 310,000 clones, 87% being singletons. With V trimmed by 1 base and J by 1 base, 6 bases remained unmatched. The CDR3 totals 16 residues. CDR1 and CDR2 (germline): LGHNT, FRNRAP. The TCR sequence derives from a man aged 45 to 65 with active or convalescent COVID-19. V is TRBV12-5 and J is TRBJ1-2; TRBD1 agrees at 7 bases. The specimen was peripheral blood. CDR3 DNA: TGTGCTAGTGGTTTGGGTCCCGCAGGGGGTAACTATGGCTACACCTTC. Translating it yields CASGLGPAGGNYGYTF. The variable domain in full, with the rest retrieved from reference TRBV12-5 and TRBJ1-2, is DARVTQTPRHKVTEMGQEVTMRCQPILGHNTVFWYRQTMMQGLELLAYFRNRAPLDDSGMPKDRFSAEMPDATLATLKIQPSEPRDSAVYFCASGLGPAGGNYGYTFGSGTRLTVV.